These 18 T cell receptor beta chains share one sample of origin, sequenced in a study of blood T cell repertoires in COVID-19. Generated by immunoSEQ multiplex PCR, the TCRdb table keeps only in-frame clones and is missing some. This sample carries over 150,000 clones, 82% of them seen once, and the ten largest clones take approximately 6.9%. Sequencing used peripheral blood. Receptors were obtained from a human donor with acute or convalescent COVID-19. The donor label of this sample is uncertain.

This sequence joins TRBV19 and TRBJ1-2; 7 bases fit TRBD1. CDR3 length: 14 amino acids. Losses at the gene ends were 5 bases for V and 4 bases for J; bases not matched to a gene: 7. Germline V lookup: CDR1 LNHDA, CDR2 SQIVND (reference sequence). In nucleotides, the CDR3 is TGTGCCAGTAGTCGGCAACAGGGGACCTATGGCTACACCTTC. Its translation: CASSRQQGTYGYTF.

J is TRBJ2-1 and V is TRBV6-5; the D gene is possibly TRBD2 (7 bases). Germline CDR1 and CDR2: MNHEY and SVGAGI. The CDR3 runs 14 residues. Deletions cut 6 bases from V and 3 bases from J, with 12 bases between. CDR3 nucleotides: TGTGCCAGCAGGAAGGGGGAGGGCTACAATGAGCAGTTCTTC. Residues: CASRKGEGYNEQFF.

The rearrangement links TRBV7-2 to TRBJ2-3; D not certain. The germline V gene encodes CDR1 SGHTA and CDR2 FQGNSA. Trimming stripped 5 bases from V and 0 bases from J, with 15 bases between. The CDR3 spans 16 residues. The CDR3 nucleotides are TGTGCCAGCAGCCCCTACGGGTCCAAAAGCACAGATACGCAGTATTTT. This sequence encodes CASSPYGSKSTDTQYF. The entire variable domain, with the rest obtained from reference TRBV7-2 and TRBJ2-3, is as follows: GAGVSQSPSNKVTEKGKDVELRCDPISGHTALYWYRQSLGQGLEFLIYFQGNSAPDKSGLPSDRFSAERTGGSVSTLTIQRTQQEDSAVYLCASSPYGSKSTDTQYFGPGTRLTVL.

In this sample, this clone turned up once. V usage is TRBV19 and J usage is TRBJ1-4; D call uncertain. CDR3 length: 14 amino acids. V lost 6 bases and J lost 5, with 13 bases in between. The germline V gene encodes CDR1 LNHDA and CDR2 SQIVND (reference sequence). The CDR3 here is CASSSQVANEKLFF. CDR3 nucleotides: TGTGCCAGTAGCTCCCAGGTGGCCAATGAAAAACTGTTTTTT.

In this sample, this clone turned up a few times. The genes are TRBV21-1 and TRBJ1-2; the listed D gene, TRBD1, was not tested against the DNA. TRBV21-1 is a known pseudogene. CDR3 length: 17 residues. CDR3 loop: CASSKETTPYPSYGYTF. The DNA of the CDR3 is TGTGCCAGCAGCAAAGAGACGACACCATACCCAAGCTATGGCTACACCTTC.

The V call is TRBV7-9, the J call TRBJ1-4, with TRBD1 matching over 9 bases. The CDR3 is made up of 16 amino acids. Trimming took 1 base from V and 7 from J; bases not matched to a gene: 7. Germline lookup yields CDR1 SEHNR and CDR2 FQNEAQ (reference sequence). The CDR3 nucleotides read TGTGCCAGCAGCTTAGACTCCGGGACAGGGCGTGAAAAACTGTTTTTT. Amino acid sequence: CASSLDSGTGREKLFF. Drawing the rest from reference TRBV7-9 and TRBJ1-4, the complete variable domain is DTGVSQNPRHKITKRGQNVTFRCDPISEHNRLYWYRQTLGQGPEFLTYFQNEAQLEKSRLLSDRFSAERPKGSFSTLEIQRTEQGDSAMYLCASSLDSGTGREKLFFGSGTQLSVL.

The V gene is TRBV7-3, the J gene TRBJ2-5; D may be TRBD1 (5 bases). Germline-derived CDR1 and CDR2 are SGHTA and FQGTGA. The V gene lost 5 bases and the J gene lost 4 bases, with 14 bases spanning the gap. CDR3 length: 14 residues. The CDR3 region is CASSLYGAIETQYF. The CDR3 DNA follows: TGTGCCAGCAGCCTCTATGGGGCTATAGAGACCCAGTACTTC.

V is TRBV18 and J is TRBJ2-2; no clear D. The V gene's germline CDR1 is KGHSH and CDR2 LQKENI. The ends were cut back, 2 bases at V and 6 bases at J, with 10 bases in the middle. This CDR3 region has 14 residues. CDR3 region: CASSPVEPPGELFF. The CDR3 region has the DNA TGTGCCAGCTCACCAGTCGAGCCACCCGGGGAGCTGTTTTTT.

The sample holds one count of this clone. V gene TRBV10-3 combines with J gene TRBJ2-7; 9 bases are a match to TRBD1. The germline gives CDR1 ENHRY, CDR2 SYGVKD. The CDR3 loop spans 16 amino acids. The V segment lost 6 bases and the J segment 3 bases; nucleotides outside the gene matches: 12. The CDR3 sequence: CAIRKTTGGIDYEQYF. CDR3 nucleotide sequence: TGTGCCATCAGGAAGACGACAGGGGGAATTGACTACGAGCAGTACTTC.

V is TRBV10-2 and J is TRBJ1-5; D is unclear. V shed 1 base and J shed 4 bases, with 20 bases lying between them. The length of the CDR3 is 18 residues. CDR1 and CDR2 from the germline V gene are WSHSY and SAAADI. DNA of the CDR3: TGCGCCAGCAGTGAGTTTTCCGGGCCCGGCTCGGGGAATCAGCCCCAGCATTTT. It yields the protein CASSEFSGPGSGNQPQHF.

The CDR3 nucleotides read TGTGCCAGTAGTATAGGCAGGCCGGGATATGGCTACACCTTC. Encoded protein: CASSIGRPGYGYTF. The chain is built from TRBV19 and TRBJ1-2, with D hard to call. This CDR3 spans 14 amino acids. CDR1 is LNHDA, CDR2 SQIVND, per germline (reference sequence). Between the trimmed V and J ends, which lost 1 base and 5 bases, there was a span of 11 bases.

The chain carries TRBV7-9 and TRBJ1-1; D is possibly TRBD1 (5 bases). Germline CDR1 and CDR2: SEHNR and FQNEAQ (reference sequence). The CDR3 consists of 15 residues. Trimming took 5 bases from V and 2 from J, leaving 15 bases between them. The CDR3: CASSRTQGLNTEAFF. For the CDR3, the DNA is TGTGCCAGCAGCCGAACGCAGGGACTAAACACTGAAGCTTTCTTT.

This clone appeared a single time. Other DNA sequences in this sample translate to the same CDR3. The chain couples TRBV28 to TRBJ1-1; a weak D match, TRBD1 (6 bases). Germline V gene lookup returns CDR1 MDHEN and CDR2 SYDVKM. The V end was cut by 6 bases, the J end by 7 bases, with 21 bases between. The CDR3 loop spans 15 amino acids. The chain's CDR3 is CASSPAARGYGEAFF. The CDR3, as DNA: TGTGCCAGCAGCCCAGCAGCCAGGGGATACGGTGAAGCTTTCTTT.

The chain has TRBV5-8 and TRBJ1-5, with no clear D. The CDR3 contains 15 residues. The germline V gene has CDR1 SGHTS and CDR2 YDEGEE. V was pared by 0 bases and J by 3 bases, with 10 bases between. CDR3 sequence reads: CASSLGVSANQPQHF. The CDR3 DNA is TGTGCCAGCAGCTTGGGGGTAAGCGCCAATCAGCCCCAGCATTTT.

The chain combines TRBV7-7 with TRBJ2-1; D may be TRBD2 (6 bases). The V gene's germline CDR1 is SSHAT and CDR2 FNYEAQ (reference sequence). V was clipped by 8 bases and J by 5 bases, with 19 bases between them. The CDR3 totals 15 residues. CDR3 protein: CASGVGTGINNEQFF. The CDR3 bases are TGTGCCAGCGGGGTGGGGACTGGAATTAACAATGAGCAGTTCTTC.

The chain is built from TRBV7-9 and TRBJ2-1; no clear D gene. CDR1 is SEHNR, CDR2 FQNEAQ, per germline (reference sequence). The CDR3 runs to 15 residues. Trimming took 1 base from V and 9 from J, leaving 16 bases between them. In nucleotides, the CDR3 is TGTGCCAGCAGCTTAGATCTGAACCTTTACGGTGAGCAGTTCTTC. Translating gives CASSLDLNLYGEQFF.

The chain joins TRBV6-6 to TRBJ2-1; the D gene is possibly TRBD1 (6 bases). The germline CDR1 and CDR2 sequences are MNHNY and SVGAGI (reference sequence). The CDR3 spans 13 residues. Trimming took off 6 bases at V and 6 bases at J, with 12 bases between the two ends. In DNA, the CDR3 is TGTGCCAGCAGAGGGGACAAGTTCAATGAGCAGTTCTTC. Translating gives CASRGDKFNEQFF.

This chain joins TRBV11-3 and TRBJ2-2, with 8 bases lining up with TRBD2. Germline V lookup: CDR1 SGHNT, CDR2 YENEEA. Trimming removed 5 bases from V and 1 base from J; junction bases left unmatched: 3. This CDR3 is 15 amino acids long. The CDR3 coding sequence is TGTGCCAGCAGCATTAGCGGGAAGAACACCGGGGAGCTGTTTTTT. It codes for CASSISGKNTGELFF.